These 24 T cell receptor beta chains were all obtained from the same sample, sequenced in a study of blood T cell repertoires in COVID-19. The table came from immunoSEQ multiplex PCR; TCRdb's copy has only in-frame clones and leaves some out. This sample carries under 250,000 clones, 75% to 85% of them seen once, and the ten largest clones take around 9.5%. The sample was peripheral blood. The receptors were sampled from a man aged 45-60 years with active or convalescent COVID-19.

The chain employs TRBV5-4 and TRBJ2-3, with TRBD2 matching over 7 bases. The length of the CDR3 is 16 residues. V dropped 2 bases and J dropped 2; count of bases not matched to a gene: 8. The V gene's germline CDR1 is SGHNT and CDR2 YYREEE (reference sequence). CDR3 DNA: TGTGCCAGCAGCTTTAAGCGGGATACTTACACAGATACGCAGTATTTT. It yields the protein CASSFKRDTYTDTQYF.

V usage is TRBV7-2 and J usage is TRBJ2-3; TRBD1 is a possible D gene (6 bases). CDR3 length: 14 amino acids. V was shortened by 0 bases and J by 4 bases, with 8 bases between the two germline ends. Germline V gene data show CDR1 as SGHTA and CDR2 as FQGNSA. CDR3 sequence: CASSLAGAPDTQYF. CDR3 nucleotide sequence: TGTGCCAGCAGCTTAGCGGGGGCCCCAGATACGCAGTATTTT.

This chain's CDR3 is CASSRLGTGRETQYF. CDR3 in DNA: TGTGCCAGCAGCCGCCTCGGGACAGGGAGAGAGACCCAGTACTTC. The rearrangement links TRBV3-1 (or the pseudogene TRBV3-2) to TRBJ2-5, with 9 nucleotides matching TRBD1. The CDR3 totals 15 residues. Germline loops: CDR1 LGHDT, CDR2 YNNKEL (reference sequence). After removal of 4 bases from V and 4 bases from J, the junction contained 7 bases not matched to a gene.

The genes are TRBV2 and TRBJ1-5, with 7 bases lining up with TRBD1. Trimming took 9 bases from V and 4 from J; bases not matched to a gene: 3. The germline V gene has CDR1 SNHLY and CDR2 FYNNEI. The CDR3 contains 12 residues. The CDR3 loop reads CASRDSNQPQHF. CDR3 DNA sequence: TGTGCCAGTAGGGACAGTAATCAGCCCCAGCATTTT. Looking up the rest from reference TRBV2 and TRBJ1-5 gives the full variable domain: EPEVTQTPSHQVTQMGQEVILRCVPISNHLYFYWYRQILGQKVEFLVSFYNNEISEKSEIFDDQFSVERPDGSNFTLKIRSTKLEDSAMYFCASRDSNQPQHFGDGTRLSIL.

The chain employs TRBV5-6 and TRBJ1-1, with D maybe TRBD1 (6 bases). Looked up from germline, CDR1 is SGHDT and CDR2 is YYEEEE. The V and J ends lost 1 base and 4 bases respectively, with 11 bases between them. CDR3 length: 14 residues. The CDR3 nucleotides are TGTGCCAGCAGCTTGTTTGGGGGGGCCACTGAAGCTTTCTTT. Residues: CASSLFGGATEAFF.

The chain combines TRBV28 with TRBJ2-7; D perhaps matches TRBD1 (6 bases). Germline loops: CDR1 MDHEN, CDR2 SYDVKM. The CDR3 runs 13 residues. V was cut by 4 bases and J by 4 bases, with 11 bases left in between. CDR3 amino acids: CASSSRGLYEQYV. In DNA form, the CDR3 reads TGTGCCAGCAGTTCCAGGGGTCTATACGAGCAGTACGTC.

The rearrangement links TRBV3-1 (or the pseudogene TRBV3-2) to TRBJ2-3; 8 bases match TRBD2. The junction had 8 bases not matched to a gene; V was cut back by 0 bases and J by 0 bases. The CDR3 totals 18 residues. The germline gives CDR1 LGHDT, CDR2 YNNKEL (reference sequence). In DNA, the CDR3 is TGTGCCAGCAGCCAAGATGATACTAGCGGAGCTAGCACAGATACGCAGTATTTT. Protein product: CASSQDDTSGASTDTQYF.

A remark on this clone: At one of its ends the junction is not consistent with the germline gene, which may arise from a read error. In nucleotides, the CDR3 is TGTGCTAGCAGCTTAGACAGGGCGGGGGAGCTGTTTTTT. Residues: CASSLDRAGELFF. This sequence joins TRBV7-7 and TRBJ2-2, with 7 bases identical to TRBD1. Germline lookup yields CDR1 SSHAT and CDR2 FNYEAQ (reference sequence). This CDR3 has 13 amino acids.

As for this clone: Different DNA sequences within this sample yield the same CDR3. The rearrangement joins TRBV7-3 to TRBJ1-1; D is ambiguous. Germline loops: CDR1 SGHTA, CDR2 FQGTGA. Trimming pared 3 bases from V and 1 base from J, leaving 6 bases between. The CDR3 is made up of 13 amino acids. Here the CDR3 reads CASSLTGNTEAFF. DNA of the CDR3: TGTGCCAGCAGCTTGACTGGGAACACTGAAGCTTTCTTT.

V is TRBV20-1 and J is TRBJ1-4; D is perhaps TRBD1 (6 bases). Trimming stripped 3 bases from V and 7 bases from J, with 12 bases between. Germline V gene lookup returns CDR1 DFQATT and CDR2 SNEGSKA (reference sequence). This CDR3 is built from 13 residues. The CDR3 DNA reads TGCAGTGCTAGTGCTGTCAGGGGTGAAAAACTGTTTTTT. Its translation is CSASAVRGEKLFF.

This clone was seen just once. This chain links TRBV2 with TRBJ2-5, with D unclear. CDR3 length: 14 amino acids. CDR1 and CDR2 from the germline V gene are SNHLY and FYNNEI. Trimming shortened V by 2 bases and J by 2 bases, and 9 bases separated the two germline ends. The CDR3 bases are TGTGCCAGCAGTGAACTGCGGCCTCAAGAGACCCAGTACTTC. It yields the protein CASSELRPQETQYF.

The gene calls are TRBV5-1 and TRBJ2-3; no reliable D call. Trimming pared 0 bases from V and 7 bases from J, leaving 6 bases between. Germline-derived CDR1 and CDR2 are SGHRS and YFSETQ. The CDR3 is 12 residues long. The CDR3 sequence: CASSLDRNTQYF. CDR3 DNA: TGCGCCAGCAGCTTGGATAGAAATACGCAGTATTTT.

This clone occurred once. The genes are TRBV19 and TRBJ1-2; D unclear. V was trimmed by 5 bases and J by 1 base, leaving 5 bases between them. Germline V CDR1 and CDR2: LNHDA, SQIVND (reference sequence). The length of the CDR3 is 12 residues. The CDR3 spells CASSHFNYGYTF. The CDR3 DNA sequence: TGTGCCAGTAGTCATTTTAACTATGGCTACACCTTC.

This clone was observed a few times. CDR3 DNA: TGTGCCAGTAGTCCCTGGGACAGAGGAGGGAATTCACCCCTCCACTTT. It yields the protein CASSPWDRGGNSPLHF. The chain recombines TRBV19 with TRBJ1-6; 7 bases are shared with TRBD1. Trimming at V came to 5 bases and at J to 7 bases, leaving 11 bases not matched to a gene. The germline V gene encodes CDR1 LNHDA and CDR2 SQIVND (reference sequence). CDR3 length: 16 amino acids. The variable domain in full, with the rest retrieved from reference TRBV19 and TRBJ1-6, is DGGITQSPKYLFRKEGQNVTLSCEQNLNHDAMYWYRQDPGQGLRLIYYSQIVNDFQKGDIAEGYSVSREKKESFPLTVTSAQKNPTAFYLCASSPWDRGGNSPLHFGNGTRLTVT.

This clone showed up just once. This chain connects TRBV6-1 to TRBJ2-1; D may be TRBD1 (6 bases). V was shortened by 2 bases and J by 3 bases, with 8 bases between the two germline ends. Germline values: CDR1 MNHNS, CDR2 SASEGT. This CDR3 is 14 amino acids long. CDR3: CASSERGSYNEQFF. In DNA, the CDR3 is TGTGCCAGCAGTGAAAGGGGGAGCTACAATGAGCAGTTCTTC.

The CDR3 here is CASSYGGNYGYTF. CDR3 sequence (DNA): TGTGCCAGCAGTTACGGGGGGAACTATGGCTACACCTTC. The V gene is TRBV6-2 or TRBV6-3, the J gene TRBJ1-2, with D perhaps TRBD1 (5 bases). This CDR3 spans 13 amino acids. V was trimmed by 2 bases and J by 2 bases, leaving 6 bases between them. CDR1 MNHEY and CDR2 SVGEGT come from the germline V gene.

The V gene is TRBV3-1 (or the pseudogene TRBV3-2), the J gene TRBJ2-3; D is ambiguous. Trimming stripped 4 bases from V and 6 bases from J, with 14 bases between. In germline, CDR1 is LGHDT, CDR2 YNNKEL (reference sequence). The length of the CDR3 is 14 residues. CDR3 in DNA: TGTGCCAGCAGCCGCGACTTGTCGTCGGATACGCAGTATTTT. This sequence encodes CASSRDLSSDTQYF.

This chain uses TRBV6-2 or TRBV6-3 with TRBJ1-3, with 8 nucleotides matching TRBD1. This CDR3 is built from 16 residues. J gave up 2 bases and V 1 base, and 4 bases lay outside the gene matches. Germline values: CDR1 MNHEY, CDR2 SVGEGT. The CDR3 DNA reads TGTGCCAGCAGTTACTACCAGGGGGCAACTGGAAACACCATATATTTT. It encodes CASSYYQGATGNTIYF.

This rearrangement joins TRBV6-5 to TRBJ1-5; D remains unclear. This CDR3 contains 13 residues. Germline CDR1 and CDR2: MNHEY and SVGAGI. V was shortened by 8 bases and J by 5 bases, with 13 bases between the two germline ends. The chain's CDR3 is CASGRLGDQPQHF. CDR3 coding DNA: TGTGCCAGCGGCAGGCTGGGCGATCAGCCCCAGCATTTT.

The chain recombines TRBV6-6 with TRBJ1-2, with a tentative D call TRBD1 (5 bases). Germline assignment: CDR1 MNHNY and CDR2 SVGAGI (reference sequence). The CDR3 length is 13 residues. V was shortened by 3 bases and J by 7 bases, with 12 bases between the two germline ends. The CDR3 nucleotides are TGTGCCAGCAGTTATAACCAGGGAGGTGGCTACACCTTC. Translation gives CASSYNQGGGYTF.

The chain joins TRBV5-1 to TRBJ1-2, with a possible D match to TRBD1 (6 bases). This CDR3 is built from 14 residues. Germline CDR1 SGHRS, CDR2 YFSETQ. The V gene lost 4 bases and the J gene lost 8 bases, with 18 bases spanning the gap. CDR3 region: CASSPGQSSRGYTF. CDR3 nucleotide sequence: TGCGCCAGCAGCCCCGGACAGTCCTCCCGGGGCTACACCTTC.

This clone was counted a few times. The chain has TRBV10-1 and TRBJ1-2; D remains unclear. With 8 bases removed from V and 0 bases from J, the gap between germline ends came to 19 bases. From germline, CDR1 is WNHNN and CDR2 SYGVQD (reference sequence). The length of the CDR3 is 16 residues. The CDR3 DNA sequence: TGCGCCAGCCGCCTCCCCGATGAGTGCGCTAACTATGGCTACACCTTC. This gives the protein CASRLPDECANYGYTF.

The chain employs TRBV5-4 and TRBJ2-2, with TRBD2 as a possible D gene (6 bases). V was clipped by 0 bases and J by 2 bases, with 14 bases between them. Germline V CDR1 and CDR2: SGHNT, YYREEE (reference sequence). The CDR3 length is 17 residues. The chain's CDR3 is CASSLGGGVLNTGELFF. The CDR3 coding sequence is TGTGCCAGCAGCTTGGGTGGAGGGGTGCTAAACACCGGGGAGCTGTTTTTT.

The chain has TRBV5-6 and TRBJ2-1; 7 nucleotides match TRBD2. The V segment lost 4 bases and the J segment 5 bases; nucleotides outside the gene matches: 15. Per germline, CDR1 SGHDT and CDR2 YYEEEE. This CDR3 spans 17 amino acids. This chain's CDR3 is CASSRIAGGSGDNEQFF. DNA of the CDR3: TGTGCCAGCAGCCGCATCGCGGGCGGGAGTGGTGACAATGAGCAGTTCTTC.